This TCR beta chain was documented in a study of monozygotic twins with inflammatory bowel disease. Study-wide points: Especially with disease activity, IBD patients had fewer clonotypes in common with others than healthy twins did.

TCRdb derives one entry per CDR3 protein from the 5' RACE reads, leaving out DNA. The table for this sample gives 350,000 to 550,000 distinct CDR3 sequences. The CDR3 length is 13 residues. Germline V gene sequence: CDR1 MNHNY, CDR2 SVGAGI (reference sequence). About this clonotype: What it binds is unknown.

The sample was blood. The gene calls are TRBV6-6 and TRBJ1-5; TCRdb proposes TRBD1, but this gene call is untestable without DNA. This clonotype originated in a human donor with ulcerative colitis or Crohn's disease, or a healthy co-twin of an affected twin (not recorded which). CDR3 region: CASSYTLTGIQHF.